This T cell receptor beta chain was found in a study of regulatory T cells in long-lasting Graves disease. Time point defined: persistent/refractory GD, antithyroid drugs over 5 years with positive TRAb. Generation of the TCR library employed RNA extracted from PBMCs. Trimming left V 0 bases short and J 0 bases short, with 9 bases between. Per the germline V gene, CDR1 is LGHDT and CDR2 is YNNKEL (reference sequence). CDR3 length: 16 amino acids. The TCR beta library used iRepertoire HTBI primers with Arm-PCR amplification of CDR3. TCRdb re-called the multiplex PCR reads with MiXCR, one entry per CDR3 protein. The sample carries some 340,000 distinct CDR3 sequences, roughly 25% recorded once.

The starting material was peripheral blood mononuclear cells (PBMCs), obtained when the disease was refractory, from a patient treated with antithyroid drugs. V gene TRBV3-1 combines with J gene TRBJ2-4; D is possibly TRBD2 (6 bases). The sequence was collected from a woman in her thirties or forties with Graves disease. The CDR3 sequence is CASSQDRGLAKNIQYF. CDR3 bases: TGTGCCAGCAGCCAAGATCGGGGACTAGCCAAAAACATTCAGTACTTC.